This T cell receptor beta chain came from a study of identical twins. Template switching introduced a universal primer site, and the cDNA bore unique molecular identifiers. TCRdb reprocessed the 5' RACE reads with MiXCR, giving one entry per CDR3 protein. The data contain approximately 630,000 distinct CDR3 sequences, around 7.4% of them seen just once; the ten biggest clones take up 1.6%. This clonotype was observed many times. Its antigen remains unknown. General study findings and limits: Diverse VJ usage suggested most zero-insertion clonotypes were not invariant T cells. Insertions were fewer in abundant cord blood beta clonotypes, whereas memory repertoires showed none of this pattern.

CDR3 length equals 13 residues. Germline CDR1 SQVTM, CDR2 ANQGSEA. The V end lost 5 bases, the J end lost 0 bases, and 10 bases lay between the germline ends. The same data also contributed to another study, on yellow fever vaccine responses in identical twins.

Source material: PBMCs. V usage is TRBV29-1 and J usage is TRBJ1-1; D might be TRBD1 (5 bases). The clonotype comes from a woman younger than 35 in good health. The CDR3 coding sequence is TGCAGCGTTTCCAGGGTAGTGAACACTGAAGCTTTCTTT. Residues: CSVSRVVNTEAFF.